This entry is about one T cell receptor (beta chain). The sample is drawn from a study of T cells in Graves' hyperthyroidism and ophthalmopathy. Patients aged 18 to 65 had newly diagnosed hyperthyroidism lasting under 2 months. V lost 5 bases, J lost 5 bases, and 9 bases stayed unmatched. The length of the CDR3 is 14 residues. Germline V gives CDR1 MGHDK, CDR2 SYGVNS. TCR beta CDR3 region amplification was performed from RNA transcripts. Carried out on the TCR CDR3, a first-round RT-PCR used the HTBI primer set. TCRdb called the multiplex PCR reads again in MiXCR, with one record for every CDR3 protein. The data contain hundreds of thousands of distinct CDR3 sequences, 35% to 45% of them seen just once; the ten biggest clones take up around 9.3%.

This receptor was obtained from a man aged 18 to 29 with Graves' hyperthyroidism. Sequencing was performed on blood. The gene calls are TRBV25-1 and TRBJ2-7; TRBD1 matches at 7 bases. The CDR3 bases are TGTGCCAGCAGTTTTGACAGGGTTGTCGACGAGCAGTACTTC. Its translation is CASSFDRVVDEQYF.